The present TCR beta chain was sequenced within a study of T cell responses to AZD1222 COVID-19 vaccine. Assay used: immunoSEQ multiplex PCR; TCRdb lists only in-frame clones, some missing. This sample has 25,000 to 35,000 clones, with 89% found just once. The CDR3 has 20 residues. Germline V lookup: CDR1 PRHDT, CDR2 FYEKMQ (reference sequence). With 3 bases clipped from V and 5 bases from J, the junction kept 19 bases outside the gene matches. This TCR came from an adult in good health. This specimen consisted of peripheral blood, obtained on day 0 of AZD1222 vaccination. The chain combines TRBV13 with TRBJ2-1, with 10 nucleotides matching TRBD1. The chain's CDR3 is CASSLPAGQGLRPWDNEQFF. The DNA of the CDR3 is TGTGCCAGCAGCTTGCCAGCGGGACAGGGGCTTCGTCCCTGGGACAATGAGCAGTTCTTC.